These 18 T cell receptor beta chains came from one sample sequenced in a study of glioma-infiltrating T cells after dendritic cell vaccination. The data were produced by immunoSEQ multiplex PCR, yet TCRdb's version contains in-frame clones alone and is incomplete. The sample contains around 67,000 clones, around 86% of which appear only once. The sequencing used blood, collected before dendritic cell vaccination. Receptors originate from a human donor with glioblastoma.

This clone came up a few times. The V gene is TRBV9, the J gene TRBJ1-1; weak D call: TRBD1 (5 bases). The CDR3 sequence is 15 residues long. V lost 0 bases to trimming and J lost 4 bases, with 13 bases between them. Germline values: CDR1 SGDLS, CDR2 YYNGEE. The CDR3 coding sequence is TGTGCCAGCAGCGTAGAGGACCTGGGGGGCACTGAAGCTTTCTTT. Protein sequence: CASSVEDLGGTEAFF. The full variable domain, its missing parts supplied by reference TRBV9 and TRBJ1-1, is DSGVTQTPKHLITATGQRVTLRCSPRSGDLSVYWYQQSLDQGLQFLIQYYNGEERAKGNILERFSAQQFPDLHSELNLSSLELGDSALYFCASSVEDLGGTEAFFGQGTRLTVV.

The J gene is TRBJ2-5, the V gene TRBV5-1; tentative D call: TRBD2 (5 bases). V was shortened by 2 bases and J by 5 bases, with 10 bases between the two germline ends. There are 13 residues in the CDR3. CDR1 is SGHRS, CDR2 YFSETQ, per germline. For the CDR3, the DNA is TGCGCCAGCAGCTTCGGGGAACGGGAGACCCAGTACTTC. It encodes CASSFGERETQYF.

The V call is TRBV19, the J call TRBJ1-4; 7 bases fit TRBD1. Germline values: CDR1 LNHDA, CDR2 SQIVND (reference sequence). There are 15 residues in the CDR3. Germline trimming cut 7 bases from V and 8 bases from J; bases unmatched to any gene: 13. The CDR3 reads CASKRNDREGEKLFF. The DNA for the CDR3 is TGTGCCAGTAAGAGAAATGACAGGGAAGGAGAAAAACTGTTTTTT.

For the CDR3, the DNA is TGTGCCAGCGCTGACCCCAGGGGAATCTATGGCTACACCTTC. This codes for CASADPRGIYGYTF. This chain links TRBV6-6 with TRBJ1-2; D is possibly TRBD1 (6 bases). V lost 8 bases, J lost 4 bases, and 17 bases lay in between. The CDR3 sequence is 14 residues long. The germline V gene encodes CDR1 MNHNY and CDR2 SVGAGI (reference sequence).

The CDR3 region has the DNA TGCGCCAGCAGCCATACCGGGACAGGGGTCTCCTACGAGCAGTACTTC. Protein product: CASSHTGTGVSYEQYF. The chain employs TRBV4-1 and TRBJ2-7; TRBD1 aligns across 10 bases. There are 16 residues in the CDR3. Per germline, CDR1 MGHRA and CDR2 YSYEKL. The J segment lost 0 bases and the V segment lost 3 bases, leaving 5 bases of the junction unmatched.

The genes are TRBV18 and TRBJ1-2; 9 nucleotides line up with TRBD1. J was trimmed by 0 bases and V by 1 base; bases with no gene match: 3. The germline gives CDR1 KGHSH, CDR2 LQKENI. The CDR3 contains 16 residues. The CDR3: CASSPQRDRANYGYTF. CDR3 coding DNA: TGTGCCAGCTCACCACAAAGGGACAGGGCTAACTATGGCTACACCTTC.

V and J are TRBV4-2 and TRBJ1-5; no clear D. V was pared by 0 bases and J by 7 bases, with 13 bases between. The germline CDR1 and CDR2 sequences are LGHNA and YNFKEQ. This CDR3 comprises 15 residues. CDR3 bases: TGTGCCAGCAGCCAAGATTTATTGAGTTTACAGCCCCAGCATTTT. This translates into CASSQDLLSLQPQHF.

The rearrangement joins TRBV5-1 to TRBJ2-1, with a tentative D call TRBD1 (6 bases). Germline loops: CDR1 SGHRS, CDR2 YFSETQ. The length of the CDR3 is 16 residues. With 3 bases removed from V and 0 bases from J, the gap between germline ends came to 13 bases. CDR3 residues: CASSYPTGGSYNEQFF. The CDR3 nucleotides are TGCGCCAGCAGCTACCCGACAGGAGGCTCCTACAATGAGCAGTTCTTC.

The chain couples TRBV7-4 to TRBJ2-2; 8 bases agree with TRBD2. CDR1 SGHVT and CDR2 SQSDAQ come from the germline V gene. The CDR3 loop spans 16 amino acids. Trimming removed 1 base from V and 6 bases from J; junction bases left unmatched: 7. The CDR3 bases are TGTGCCAGCAGCTTAGAATCAGTGCGGGAGGCCGGGGAGCTGTTTTTT. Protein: CASSLESVREAGELFF.

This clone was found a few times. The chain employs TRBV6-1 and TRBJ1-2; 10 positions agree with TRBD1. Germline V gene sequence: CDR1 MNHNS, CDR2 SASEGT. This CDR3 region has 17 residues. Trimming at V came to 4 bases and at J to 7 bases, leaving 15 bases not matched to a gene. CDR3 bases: TGTGCCAGCAGTGCACGTCAGCTTAGACAGGGGGCAAGTGGCTACACCTTC. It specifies CASSARQLRQGASGYTF.

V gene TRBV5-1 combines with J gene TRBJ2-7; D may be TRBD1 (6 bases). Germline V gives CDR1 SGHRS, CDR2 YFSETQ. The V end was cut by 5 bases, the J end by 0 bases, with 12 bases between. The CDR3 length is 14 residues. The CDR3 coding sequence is TGCGCCAGCAGTGTAGGGACATTCTCCTACGAGCAGTACTTC. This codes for CASSVGTFSYEQYF.

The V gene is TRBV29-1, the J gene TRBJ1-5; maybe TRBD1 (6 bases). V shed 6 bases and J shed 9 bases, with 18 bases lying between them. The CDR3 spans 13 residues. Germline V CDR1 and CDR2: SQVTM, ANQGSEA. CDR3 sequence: CSVQTGLLGPQHF. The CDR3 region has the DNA TGCAGCGTACAGACAGGTCTCCTTGGGCCCCAGCATTTT.

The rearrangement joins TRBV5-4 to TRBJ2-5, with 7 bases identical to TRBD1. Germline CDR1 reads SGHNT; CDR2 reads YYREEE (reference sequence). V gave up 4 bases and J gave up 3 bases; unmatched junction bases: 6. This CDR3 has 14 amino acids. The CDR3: CASSPKTGKETQYF. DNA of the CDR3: TGTGCCAGCAGCCCCAAGACAGGGAAAGAGACCCAGTACTTC.

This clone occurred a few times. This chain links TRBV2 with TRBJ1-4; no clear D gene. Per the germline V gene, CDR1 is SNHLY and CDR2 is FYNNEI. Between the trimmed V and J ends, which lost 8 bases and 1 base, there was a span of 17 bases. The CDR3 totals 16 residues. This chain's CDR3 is CASAYQSGRTNEKLFF. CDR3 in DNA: TGTGCCAGCGCCTACCAAAGCGGGCGAACTAATGAAAAACTGTTTTTT.

CDR3 amino acids: CASSVGSEGAGNYGYTF. The CDR3 nucleotides are TGTGCCAGCAGCGTAGGAAGTGAGGGGGCAGGGAACTATGGCTACACCTTC. The rearrangement uses TRBV9 and TRBJ1-2, with 7 bases that match TRBD1. Germline CDR1 and CDR2: SGDLS and YYNGEE. This CDR3 is built from 17 residues. The V and J ends lost 0 bases and 2 bases, in that order; junction bases with no gene match: 10.

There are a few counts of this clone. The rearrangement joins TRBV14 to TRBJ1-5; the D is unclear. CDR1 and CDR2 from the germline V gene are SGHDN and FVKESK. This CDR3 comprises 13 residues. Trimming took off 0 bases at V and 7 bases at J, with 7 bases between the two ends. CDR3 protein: CASSQDWRQPQHF. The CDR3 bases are TGTGCCAGCAGCCAAGATTGGAGACAGCCCCAGCATTTT.

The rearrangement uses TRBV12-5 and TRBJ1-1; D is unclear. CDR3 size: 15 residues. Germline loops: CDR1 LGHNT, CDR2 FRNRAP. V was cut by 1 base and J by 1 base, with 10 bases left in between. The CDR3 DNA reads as TGTGCTAGTGGTTTGGCTGCGGTGGGGAACACTGAAGCTTTCTTT. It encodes CASGLAAVGNTEAFF. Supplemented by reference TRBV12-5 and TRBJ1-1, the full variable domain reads DARVTQTPRHKVTEMGQEVTMRCQPILGHNTVFWYRQTMMQGLELLAYFRNRAPLDDSGMPKDRFSAEMPDATLATLKIQPSEPRDSAVYFCASGLAAVGNTEAFFGQGTRLTVV.

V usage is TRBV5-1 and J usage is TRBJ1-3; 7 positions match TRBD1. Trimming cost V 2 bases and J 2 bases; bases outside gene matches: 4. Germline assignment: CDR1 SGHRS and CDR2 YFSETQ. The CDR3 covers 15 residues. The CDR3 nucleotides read TGCGCCAGCAGCTTCGGTACAGGGGCTGGAAACACCATATATTTT. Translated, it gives CASSFGTGAGNTIYF.